These 25 T cell receptor beta chains originate from one sample sequenced in a study of Graves' ophthalmopathy and Graves' hyperthyroidism. RNA transcripts yielded amplified TCR beta CDR3 regions. First-round RT-PCR employed HTBI primers, with a second-round multiplex PCR after it. In TCRdb, the multiplex PCR reads were re-called with MiXCR into one record per CDR3 protein. The sample lists about half a million distinct CDR3 sequences; approximately 15% were seen once. Input material: blood. These receptor sequences come from a woman aged 25 to 39 with Graves' ophthalmopathy.

In its sample, this clonotype was seen many times. The V and J genes are TRBV19 and TRBJ1-1; no clear D gene. Germline V gene lookup returns CDR1 LNHDA and CDR2 SQIVND (reference sequence). The CDR3 totals 11 residues. V lost 1 base to trimming and J lost 6 bases, with 3 bases between them. The CDR3 DNA reads TGTGCCAGTAGTATAGGCCCTGAAGCTTTCTTT. This gives the protein CASSIGPEAFF.

In its sample, this clonotype was seen many times. The chain joins TRBV19 to TRBJ2-2; 7 bases match TRBD1. The germline V gene has CDR1 LNHDA and CDR2 SQIVND (reference sequence). V gave up 5 bases and J gave up 1 base; unmatched junction bases: 7. This CDR3 has 16 amino acids. CDR3 sequence reads: CASSPPGQQNTGELFF. The CDR3 nucleotides are TGTGCCAGTAGTCCCCCGGGACAGCAGAACACCGGGGAGCTGTTTTTT. Filled out from reference TRBV19 and TRBJ2-2, the complete variable domain reads DGGITQSPKYLFRKEGQNVTLSCEQNLNHDAMYWYRQDPGQGLRLIYYSQIVNDFQKGDIAEGYSVSREKKESFPLTVTSAQKNPTAFYLCASSPPGQQNTGELFFGEGSRLTVL.

This clonotype was detected ten times or more. The chain recombines TRBV6-1 with TRBJ1-1, with D unresolved. Trimming left V 0 bases short and J 0 bases short, with 2 bases between. Germline values: CDR1 MNHNS, CDR2 SASEGT. The CDR3 sequence is 13 residues long. CDR3 nucleotide sequence: TGTGCCAGCAGTGAAGCTGTGAACACTGAAGCTTTCTTT. It translates to CASSEAVNTEAFF.

This clonotype showed up many times. The J gene is TRBJ1-6, the V gene TRBV25-1; D not certain. The CDR3 sequence is 13 residues long. V was trimmed by 3 bases and J by 7 bases, leaving 7 bases between them. Per germline, CDR1 MGHDK and CDR2 SYGVNS. The CDR3 DNA follows: TGTGCCAGCAGTGAGGGTGGAAATTCACCCCTCCACTTT. It translates to CASSEGGNSPLHF.

This chain joins TRBV4-1 and TRBJ1-1, with a possible D match to TRBD1 (5 bases). V lost 0 bases and J lost 11, with 16 bases in between. CDR3 size: 14 residues. Per the germline V gene, CDR1 is MGHRA and CDR2 is YSYEKL. The CDR3 sequence: CASSQDPGSIWAFF. In DNA form, the CDR3 reads TGCGCCAGCAGCCAAGATCCAGGGTCGATTTGGGCTTTCTTT.

This clonotype has a count of ten or more. The chain recombines TRBV30 with TRBJ1-2, with TRBD1 identical over 7 bases. Germline V gene data show CDR1 as GTSNPN and CDR2 as SVGIG (reference sequence). With 8 bases clipped from V and 8 bases from J, the junction kept 8 bases outside the gene matches. This CDR3 comprises 11 residues. For the CDR3, the DNA is TGTGCCCGCGGACAGGCTCGGGGCTACACCTTC. It encodes CARGQARGYTF. The full variable domain, with the rest looked up from reference TRBV30 and TRBJ1-2, is SQTIHQWPATLVQPVGSPLSLECTVEGTSNPNLYWYRQAAGRGLQLLFYSVGIGQISSEVPQNLSASRPQDRQFILSSKKLLLSDSGFYLCARGQARGYTFGSGTRLTVV.

Many counts were recorded for this clonotype. The chain combines TRBV30 with TRBJ1-3; D remains ambiguous. Germline V gives CDR1 GTSNPN, CDR2 SVGIG (reference sequence). This CDR3 has 13 amino acids. The V end lost 2 bases, the J end lost 3 bases, and 8 bases lay between the germline ends. The CDR3 sequence: CAWSSTLGNTIYF. The CDR3 DNA reads TGTGCCTGGAGTTCGACACTTGGAAACACCATATATTTT.

Comment on this clonotype: A single base separates this from a much larger clone, so it may be a read error. The chain employs TRBV6-1 and TRBJ2-7, with 7 positions matching TRBD2. The germline CDR1 and CDR2 sequences are MNHNS and SASEGT. There are 14 residues in the CDR3. CDR3 bases: TGTACCAGCACTCTTACCGGGACTACCTACGCGCAGTACTTC. Protein sequence: CTSTLTGTTYAQYF.

A note on this clonotype: This could be a read error, since a much larger clone is one nucleotide away. V usage is TRBV6-1 and J usage is TRBJ1-6; unclear D gene. Germline lookup yields CDR1 MNHNS and CDR2 SASEGT. The CDR3 spans 13 residues. CDR3 sequence: CASSDDGVSHLHF. The CDR3 coding sequence is TGTGCCAGCAGTGATGATGGGGTATCACACCTCCACTTT.

This clonotype was counted ten times or more. The genes are TRBV15 and TRBJ1-2, with 8 positions matching TRBD1. The CDR3 has 14 residues. J was trimmed by 8 bases and V by 6 bases; bases with no gene match: 11. Per germline, CDR1 LNHNV and CDR2 YYDKDF (reference sequence). For the CDR3, the DNA is TGTGCCACCAGTAACGACAGGGGTTTGGGGGGCTACACCTTC. Translating gives CATSNDRGLGGYTF.

This clonotype came up many times. The chain links TRBV28 to TRBJ1-2; 10 nucleotides line up with TRBD1. The germline V gene has CDR1 MDHEN and CDR2 SYDVKM. This CDR3 comprises 17 residues. With V trimmed by 5 bases and J by 7 bases, 16 bases remained unmatched. This CDR3 reads CASSLSSLGDRGAGYTF. The CDR3 DNA is TGTGCCAGCAGTCTCTCCAGTTTAGGGGACAGGGGTGCTGGCTACACCTTC.

The chain uses TRBV7-2 and TRBJ1-5; D is unresolved. The CDR3 has 14 amino acids. Trimming took off 0 bases at V and 6 bases at J, with 9 bases between the two ends. Germline assignment: CDR1 SGHTA and CDR2 FQGNSA. The DNA for the CDR3 is TGTGCCAGCAGCTTAGCGGCTAGAGGTCAGCCCCAGCATTTT. Encoded protein: CASSLAARGQPQHF.

Many counts were recorded for this clonotype. This chain links TRBV15 with TRBJ1-5, with D unclear. The CDR3 loop spans 14 amino acids. Germline V gene sequence: CDR1 LNHNV, CDR2 YYDKDF (reference sequence). The V end was cut by 2 bases, the J end by 5 bases, with 10 bases between. CDR3 amino acids: CATSRREAHQPQHF. CDR3 DNA: TGTGCCACCAGCAGACGGGAGGCGCATCAGCCCCAGCATTTT.

This clonotype has at least ten counts. V and J are TRBV12-3 or TRBV12-4 and TRBJ2-7, with 11 bases identical to TRBD2. V shed 5 bases, J shed 0 bases, and the junction held 3 bases outside the gene matches. The CDR3 length is 15 residues. The CDR3 here is CASSDTSGGSYEQYF. The CDR3 DNA is TGTGCCAGCAGTGATACTAGCGGGGGCTCCTACGAGCAGTACTTC.

This clonotype has ten or more counts. J is TRBJ2-5 and V is TRBV20-1; no definite D call. Germline CDR1 reads DFQATT; CDR2 reads SNEGSKA (reference sequence). V gave up 1 base and J gave up 5 bases, with 8 bases separating them. The CDR3 spans 12 residues. In nucleotides, the CDR3 is TGCAGTGCTAGAGGAGTTTGGGAGACCCAGTACTTC. It is translated as CSARGVWETQYF.

The chain combines TRBV12-3 or TRBV12-4 with TRBJ1-6, with D possibly matching TRBD1 (6 bases). The CDR3 spans 15 residues. Trimming left V 4 bases short and J 6 bases short, with 13 bases between. The CDR3 DNA is TGTGCCAGCAGTTCCACAGGGCGAGCTAATTCACCCCTCCACTTT. Amino acids: CASSSTGRANSPLHF.

This clonotype has a count of ten or more. This rearrangement joins TRBV4-2 to TRBJ1-2, with D possibly TRBD1 on 5 matching bases. Germline CDR1 LGHNA, CDR2 YNFKEQ. Between the trimmed V and J ends, which lost 1 base and 4 bases, there was a span of 13 bases. The CDR3 is 15 amino acids. CDR3 in amino acids: CASSQGRAGSYGYTF. The CDR3 DNA reads as TGTGCCAGCAGCCAAGGCAGGGCGGGTAGCTATGGCTACACCTTC.

Many counts were recorded for this clonotype. The chain has TRBV27 and TRBJ2-7, with D hard to call. The V end lost 0 bases, the J end lost 3 bases, and 12 bases lay between the germline ends. CDR3 length: 15 amino acids. The V gene's germline CDR1 is MNHEY and CDR2 SMNVEV (reference sequence). The CDR3 protein is CASSLSNPLNYEQYF. CDR3 coding DNA: TGTGCCAGCAGTTTATCGAACCCCTTAAACTACGAGCAGTACTTC.

This clonotype has at least ten counts. V and J are TRBV12-3 or TRBV12-4 and TRBJ2-7, with D tentatively TRBD2 (5 bases). CDR3 length: 13 amino acids. V was pared by 7 bases and J by 2 bases, with 12 bases between. CDR3: CASTPGKTYEQYF. As DNA, the CDR3 is TGTGCCAGCACCCCGGGGAAAACCTACGAGCAGTACTTC.

As to this clonotype: The conserved final phenylalanine or tryptophan is absent from the CDR3, which likely points to a read error. The chain combines TRBV6-2 or TRBV6-3 with TRBJ1-2; D gene ambiguous. In germline, CDR1 is MNHEY, CDR2 SVGEGT. V lost 4 bases to trimming and J lost 8 bases, with 8 bases between them. CDR3 size: 11 residues. The CDR3 spells CASSSAGGYTV. The CDR3 DNA is TGTGCCAGCAGTTCGGCAGGAGGCTACACCGTC.

This clonotype came up many times. The gene calls are TRBV28 and TRBJ1-1; D unclear. V was cut by 2 bases and J by 1 base, with 8 bases left in between. There are 14 residues in the CDR3. The germline CDR1 and CDR2 sequences are MDHEN and SYDVKM. The CDR3 loop reads CASSLSGPNTEAFF. The CDR3 DNA sequence: TGTGCCAGCAGTTTAAGTGGCCCGAACACTGAAGCTTTCTTT.

The sample holds many counts of this clonotype. Relative to the germline gene, one junction end is altered; a read error may explain this. This chain uses TRBV14 with TRBJ1-2, with 8 bases lining up with TRBD1. CDR1 is SGHDN, CDR2 FVKESK, per germline. This CDR3 has 15 residues. CDR3 DNA: TGTGCCAGCAGCCCCTGGACAGGGTGGAACTACGGCTACACCTTC. This sequence encodes CASSPWTGWNYGYTF.

This clonotype was observed many times. The rearrangement uses TRBV7-6 and TRBJ1-1, with 7 nucleotides matching TRBD1. CDR1 is SGHVS and CDR2 is FNYEAQ in the germline V gene. CDR3 size: 15 residues. Losses at the gene ends were 0 bases for V and 2 bases for J; bases not matched to a gene: 3. The CDR3 DNA is TGTGCCAGCAGCTTAGCGACAGGGCGAAACACTGAAGCTTTCTTT. Its translation: CASSLATGRNTEAFF.

The CDR3 DNA is TGTGCCAGCGCCTGGGGCGGGAAGGGTCAAGAGACCCAGTACTTC. Its translation: CASAWGGKGQETQYF. The V gene is TRBV3-1, the J gene TRBJ2-5; maybe TRBD2 (6 bases). Trimming cost V 8 bases and J 2 bases, with 18 bases left between them. The germline CDR1 and CDR2 sequences are LGHDT and YNNKEL (reference sequence). The CDR3 spans 15 residues.

There are many counts of this clonotype. The chain links TRBV9 to TRBJ2-2; D is unclear. V gave up 0 bases and J gave up 7 bases, with 13 bases separating them. Per the germline V gene, CDR1 is SGDLS and CDR2 is YYNGEE. The CDR3 covers 15 residues. The CDR3 is CASSVEVGVGGELFF. DNA of the CDR3: TGTGCCAGCAGCGTAGAGGTTGGGGTTGGCGGGGAGCTGTTTTTT. Complete variable domain (other parts from reference TRBV9 and TRBJ2-2): DSGVTQTPKHLITATGQRVTLRCSPRSGDLSVYWYQQSLDQGLQFLIQYYNGEERAKGNILERFSAQQFPDLHSELNLSSLELGDSALYFCASSVEVGVGGELFFGEGSRLTVL.